These 31 T cell receptor beta chains came from one sample sequenced in a study of cytomegalovirus exposure and HLA in healthy donors. The PCR used 60 Vbeta and 13 Jbeta primers. Repertoires were generated with immunoSEQ multiplex PCR, while TCRdb's copy carries only in-frame clones and drops some. The sample shows 300,000 or so clones, 84% of them seen only once. Sequenced material: PBMCs. These receptors were taken from a woman in her forties in good health and CMV-seropositive.

The chain uses TRBV2 and TRBJ1-2; 7 bases are a match to TRBD1. Losses at the gene ends were 5 bases for V and 1 base for J; bases not matched to a gene: 10. The CDR3 is 16 residues long. Per the germline V gene, CDR1 is SNHLY and CDR2 is FYNNEI. The CDR3 DNA sequence: TGTGCCAGCAGTACTCCGGGACAGTTGAATAACTATGGCTACACCTTC. Amino acid sequence: CASSTPGQLNNYGYTF.

The table lists this clone with a count of one. V usage is TRBV11-3 and J usage is TRBJ2-3, with 8 bases lining up with TRBD2. The CDR3 sequence is 16 residues long. CDR1 and CDR2 (germline): SGHNT, YENEEA. Losses at the gene ends were 0 bases for V and 3 bases for J; bases not matched to a gene: 5. The CDR3 DNA is TGTGCCAGCAGCTTAGACAGCGGGAGTACGACAGATACGCAGTATTTT. This codes for CASSLDSGSTTDTQYF.

Remarks on this clone: Other DNA sequences of this sample code for an identical CDR3. The chain carries TRBV7-2 and TRBJ1-4; D might be TRBD1 (5 bases). Trimming shortened V by 5 bases and J by 11 bases, and 18 bases separated the two germline ends. The CDR3 runs to 14 residues. Looked up from germline, CDR1 is SGHTA and CDR2 is FQGNSA. The CDR3 DNA reads TGTGCCAGCAGCCCGGGGGGGGTGGCGAGTAAACTGTTTTTT. It yields the protein CASSPGGVASKLFF.

The chain joins TRBV5-4 to TRBJ2-1; 12 bases match TRBD2. V was clipped by 3 bases and J by 5 bases; unmatched bases: 6. The CDR3 is 16 residues long. Looked up from germline, CDR1 is SGHNT and CDR2 is YYREEE (reference sequence). CDR3 DNA: TGTGCCAGCAGCTATCTAGCGGGAGGGACGGACAATGAGCAGTTCTTC. It encodes CASSYLAGGTDNEQFF.

The genes are TRBV6-6 and TRBJ2-7; D is possibly TRBD1 (6 bases). This CDR3 spans 15 amino acids. The germline CDR1 and CDR2 sequences are MNHNY and SVGAGI (reference sequence). The germline V and J ends were trimmed by 2 bases and 1 base, with 12 bases remaining between them. CDR3 protein: CASSYPEQGSYEQYF. The CDR3 bases are TGTGCCAGCAGTTACCCAGAACAGGGATCCTACGAGCAGTACTTC.

The chain is built from TRBV7-9 and TRBJ2-7; 9 bases are shared with TRBD2. After removal of 5 bases from V and 5 bases from J, the junction contained 10 bases not matched to a gene. This CDR3 contains 15 residues. The germline V gene has CDR1 SEHNR and CDR2 FQNEAQ (reference sequence). The CDR3 loop reads CASSPGAGGPDEQYF. The DNA of the CDR3 is TGTGCCAGCAGCCCCGGGGCGGGAGGGCCGGACGAGCAGTACTTC.

The chain employs TRBV6-5 and TRBJ2-7; no definite D call. The CDR3 loop spans 16 amino acids. The germline V gene encodes CDR1 MNHEY and CDR2 SVGAGI. Trimming shortened V by 0 bases and J by 7 bases, and 19 bases separated the two germline ends. The CDR3 sequence: CASSYSRSAVGSEQYF. The CDR3 nucleotides are TGTGCCAGCAGTTACTCTCGTTCGGCGGTCGGCTCGGAGCAGTACTTC.

The CDR3 is CASSFGTINEQFF. The CDR3 nucleotides are TGTGCCAGCAGCTTTGGGACTATCAATGAGCAGTTCTTC. The chain has TRBV7-9 and TRBJ2-1, with 7 bases aligning to TRBD2. The CDR3 loop spans 13 amino acids. Germline lookup yields CDR1 SEHNR and CDR2 FQNEAQ (reference sequence). The V segment lost 3 bases and the J segment 6 bases; nucleotides outside the gene matches: 2.

CDR3 nucleotide sequence: TGTGCCAGCAGCTTACGGGCTAGCGGAGTCAACACCGGGGAGCTGTTTTTT. Its translation is CASSLRASGVNTGELFF. J is TRBJ2-2 and V is TRBV7-2; 7 bases map to TRBD2. The CDR3 is made up of 17 amino acids. Germline V gene lookup returns CDR1 SGHTA and CDR2 FQGNSA. The junction had 8 bases not matched to a gene; V was cut back by 2 bases and J by 2 bases.

The chain recombines TRBV18 with TRBJ1-2; a possible D gene is TRBD1 (6 bases). The CDR3 is 13 residues long. Germline CDR1 is KGHSH and CDR2 is LQKENI. V lost 3 bases, J lost 8 bases, and 13 bases lay in between. The CDR3 protein is CASSPNRVEGYTF. Written as DNA, the CDR3 is TGTGCCAGCTCACCGAACAGGGTTGAGGGCTACACCTTC.

The chain carries TRBV4-3 and TRBJ1-5; 7 bases are shared with TRBD1. J lost 7 bases, V lost 1 base, and 7 bases had no gene match. This CDR3 contains 15 residues. Per the germline V gene, CDR1 is LGHNA and CDR2 is YSLEER. CDR3: CASSQALTGEQPQHF. Written as DNA, the CDR3 is TGCGCCAGCAGCCAAGCCTTAACAGGGGAACAGCCCCAGCATTTT.

The chain recombines TRBV29-1 with TRBJ2-7; 10 bases match TRBD2. The CDR3 sequence is 15 residues long. The V gene end was trimmed by 3 bases and the J gene end by 5 bases; junction bases not matched to a gene: 10. Germline CDR1 and CDR2: SQVTM and ANQGSEA. The CDR3 bases are TGCAGCGTTGACGGGACCGGGACTAGCGATCACGAGCAGTACTTC. As protein: CSVDGTGTSDHEQYF.

This clone was observed a few times. The chain couples TRBV19 to TRBJ1-4; 10 bases agree with TRBD1. The CDR3 length is 14 residues. The germline gives CDR1 LNHDA, CDR2 SQIVND (reference sequence). V shed 8 bases, J shed 8 bases, and the junction held 8 bases outside the gene matches. In DNA form, the CDR3 reads TGTGCCAGTCGAACCGGGACAGGGGCCGAAAAACTGTTTTTT. Protein: CASRTGTGAEKLFF.

V and J are TRBV11-3 and TRBJ1-4; D might be TRBD1 (5 bases). CDR3 length: 15 amino acids. Germline loops: CDR1 SGHNT, CDR2 YENEEA. The V gene lost 4 bases and the J gene lost 8 bases, with 17 bases spanning the gap. CDR3 nucleotides: TGTGCCAGCAGCTCTACAGGTGCTGTCAGCGAAAAACTGTTTTTT. This gives the protein CASSSTGAVSEKLFF.

The rearrangement links TRBV5-6 to TRBJ2-5, with a weak D call TRBD1 (6 bases). The CDR3 sequence is 14 residues long. Germline CDR1 is SGHDT and CDR2 is YYEEEE. Trimming shortened V by 1 base and J by 1 base, and 8 bases separated the two germline ends. DNA of the CDR3: TGTGCCAGCAGCTTGAGGGACACCCAAGAGACCCAGTACTTC. Its protein is CASSLRDTQETQYF.

This clone was found a few times. This chain uses TRBV4-1 with TRBJ2-5; possible D gene TRBD1, 5 bases. The DNA matches TRBJ2-7 better at its end, which makes the J call doubtful. The CDR3 is 15 amino acids. Germline V gene lookup returns CDR1 MGHRA and CDR2 YSYEKL. CDR3 sequence reads: CASSQGAGLTYEQYF. The CDR3 DNA follows: TGCGCCAGCAGCCAAGGTGCAGGGCTGACCTACGAGCAGTACTTC.

This chain connects TRBV13 to TRBJ1-1; D gene uncertain. Trimming removed 3 bases at V and 1 base at J, with 12 bases between. The germline V gene encodes CDR1 PRHDT and CDR2 FYEKMQ (reference sequence). This CDR3 is 15 amino acids long. The CDR3, as DNA: TGTGCCAGCAGCTTCGCGGGCTTCGGGAACACTGAAGCTTTCTTT. This codes for CASSFAGFGNTEAFF.

The chain combines TRBV7-9 with TRBJ2-7; possibly TRBD1 for D (6 bases). The CDR3 has 15 residues. Germline CDR1 and CDR2: SEHNR and FQNEAQ (reference sequence). V shed 4 bases and J shed 2 bases, with 15 bases lying between them. In nucleotides, the CDR3 is TGTGCCAGCAGCTCCAGAGGGGGAGAGGCCTACGAGCAGTACTTC. Amino acid sequence: CASSSRGGEAYEQYF.

V is TRBV5-1 and J is TRBJ1-1, with D perhaps TRBD1 (5 bases). Trimming pared 4 bases from V and 7 bases from J, leaving 17 bases between. The CDR3 loop spans 14 amino acids. CDR1 is SGHRS and CDR2 is YFSETQ in the germline V gene. As DNA, the CDR3 is TGCGCCAGCAGCCTGGCCCGTGAAAGGGGTGAAGCTTTCTTT. This gives the protein CASSLARERGEAFF.

There are a few counts of this clone. The chain uses TRBV11-3 and TRBJ2-2; TRBD1 matches 11 bases. Per germline, CDR1 SGHNT and CDR2 YENEEA. V dropped 0 bases and J dropped 5; count of bases not matched to a gene: 8. The CDR3 totals 18 residues. Here the CDR3 reads CASSLDGTGGRKTGELFF. In nucleotides, the CDR3 is TGTGCCAGCAGCTTAGATGGGACAGGGGGGAGGAAGACCGGGGAGCTGTTTTTT.

In DNA form, the CDR3 reads TGTGCCAGCAGCGAGTGGGGGACAGGGCTCCACGAGCAGTACTTC. Translating gives CASSEWGTGLHEQYF. The chain joins TRBV28 to TRBJ2-7, with 9 bases matching TRBD1. Germline trimming cut 6 bases from V and 5 bases from J; bases unmatched to any gene: 11. There are 15 residues in the CDR3. Looked up from germline, CDR1 is MDHEN and CDR2 is SYDVKM.

The rearrangement joins TRBV5-1 to TRBJ1-2; D is unresolved. V lost 3 bases to trimming and J lost 2 bases, with 11 bases between them. Germline V gene lookup returns CDR1 SGHRS and CDR2 YFSETQ. The CDR3 is 14 residues long. The CDR3 bases are TGCGCCAGCAGCTCAGCCCAGGCGAACTATGGCTACACCTTC. It translates to CASSSAQANYGYTF. Supplemented by reference TRBV5-1 and TRBJ1-2, the full variable domain reads KAGVTQTPRYLIKTRGQQVTLSCSPISGHRSVSWYQQTPGQGLQFLFEYFSETQRNKGNFPGRFSGRQFSNSRSEMNVSTLELGDSALYLCASSSAQANYGYTFGSGTRLTVV.

The V gene is TRBV28, the J gene TRBJ1-3; D may be TRBD1 (5 bases). CDR3 length: 15 amino acids. Germline V gene sequence: CDR1 MDHEN, CDR2 SYDVKM. Deletions cut 5 bases from V and 0 bases from J, with 11 bases between. The CDR3: CASSVRDYSGNTIYF. CDR3 in DNA: TGTGCCAGCAGTGTCAGGGATTACTCTGGAAACACCATATATTTT.

This clone has more than one count but fewer than ten. The CDR3: CASSQDSRNTEAFF. CDR3 nucleotides: TGTGCCAGCAGCCAAGATAGCCGGAACACTGAAGCTTTCTTT. V is TRBV14 and J is TRBJ1-1; D is uncertain. The CDR3 is 14 amino acids. In germline, CDR1 is SGHDN, CDR2 FVKESK. V was trimmed by 0 bases and J by 1 base, leaving 6 bases between them. Combining the CDR3 with reference TRBV14 and TRBJ1-1 gives the whole variable domain EAGVTQFPSHSVIEKGQTVTLRCDPISGHDNLYWYRRVMGKEIKFLLHFVKESKQDESGMPNNRFLAERTGGTYSTLKVQPAELEDSGVYFCASSQDSRNTEAFFGQGTRLTVV.

This chain joins TRBV7-3 and TRBJ2-1, with a possible D match to TRBD2 (5 bases). The V gene lost 4 bases and the J gene lost 5 bases, with 12 bases spanning the gap. The CDR3 sequence is 14 residues long. Germline V CDR1 and CDR2: SGHTA, FQGTGA. The CDR3 nucleotides read TGTGCCAGCAGCTACCCCGGACTGCACAATGAGCAGTTCTTC. This gives the protein CASSYPGLHNEQFF.

V gene TRBV19 combines with J gene TRBJ2-2; a possible D gene is TRBD1 (7 bases). This CDR3 spans 14 amino acids. Germline V gene lookup returns CDR1 LNHDA and CDR2 SQIVND (reference sequence). Trimming left V 6 bases short and J 6 bases short, with 14 bases between. CDR3 in amino acids: CASRNDREAGELFF. The CDR3 coding sequence is TGTGCCAGTAGAAATGACAGGGAGGCCGGGGAGCTGTTTTTT.

The gene calls are TRBV7-9 and TRBJ2-7, with D possibly TRBD1 on 5 matching bases. V dropped 5 bases and J dropped 4 bases, with 9 bases sitting between them. The CDR3 contains 12 residues. Looked up from germline, CDR1 is SEHNR and CDR2 is FQNEAQ (reference sequence). The CDR3 reads CASSADIYEQYF. CDR3 DNA: TGTGCCAGCAGCGCGGACATTTACGAGCAGTACTTC. Using reference TRBV7-9 and TRBJ2-7 for the parts outside the CDR3, the full variable domain is DTGVSQNPRHKITKRGQNVTFRCDPISEHNRLYWYRQTLGQGPEFLTYFQNEAQLEKSRLLSDRFSAERPKGSFSTLEIQRTEQGDSAMYLCASSADIYEQYFGPGTRLTVT.

The V gene is TRBV7-2, the J gene TRBJ2-3; 9 bases map to TRBD2. Germline V gene sequence: CDR1 SGHTA, CDR2 FQGNSA. CDR3 length equals 18 residues. Trimming took 5 bases from V and 0 from J; bases not matched to a gene: 12. The CDR3 region has the DNA TGTGCCAGCAGCCGGGGAGTTAGCGGGAGACCTAGCACAGATACGCAGTATTTT. It codes for CASSRGVSGRPSTDTQYF.

This chain connects TRBV5-8 to TRBJ2-7; D ambiguous. V was clipped by 2 bases and J by 4 bases, with 13 bases between them. There are 14 residues in the CDR3. Germline assignment: CDR1 SGHTS and CDR2 YDEGEE. The CDR3 is CASSFRSPFYEQYF. DNA for the CDR3: TGTGCCAGCAGCTTCCGTAGTCCTTTTTACGAGCAGTACTTC.

This chain links TRBV29-1 with TRBJ1-4, with a possible D match to TRBD1 (5 bases). Germline CDR1 and CDR2: SQVTM and ANQGSEA. V lost 6 bases, J lost 13 bases, and 21 bases lay in between. This CDR3 region has 13 residues. CDR3 DNA sequence: TGCAGCGTCATTCCGCCCGGGGCGCGGGGACTGTTTTTT. This translates into CSVIPPGARGLFF.

The count of this clone is one. The rearrangement joins TRBV6-1 to TRBJ2-1; TRBD1 matches 8 bases. CDR1 is MNHNS, CDR2 SASEGT, per germline. The CDR3 covers 13 residues. J was trimmed by 8 bases and V by 4 bases; bases with no gene match: 4. CDR3: CASSAGQGYEQFF. CDR3 sequence (DNA): TGTGCCAGCAGTGCCGGACAGGGTTATGAGCAGTTCTTC.